These 18 T cell receptor beta chains originate from one sample sequenced in a study of a mutant IDH1 vaccine in newly diagnosed glioma. Regarding time point: week 35, safety follow-up. Every single dose of the vaccine, 300 ug of mutant IDH1 20-mer peptide, came with topical imiquimod. TCRdb's copy holds only in-frame clones and misses some; the assay was immunoSEQ multiplex PCR. This table has about 27,000 clones, over 60% appearing once. The antigens these receptors bind are not known. This sample comprised PBMCs, obtained from a glioma patient whose treatment included an IDH1 peptide vaccine. These receptors came from a man in his fifties with glioma.

The chain couples TRBV7-2 to TRBJ2-7; D might be TRBD1 (6 bases). There are 16 residues in the CDR3. Trimming took 3 bases from V and 4 from J, leaving 19 bases between them. Looked up from germline, CDR1 is SGHTA and CDR2 is FQGNSA. The CDR3 DNA follows: TGTGCCAGCAGCTTTTCAGGGGCCCAGGGGTTATACGAGCAGTACTTC. Encoded protein: CASSFSGAQGLYEQYF.

The CDR3 sequence is CASSLGALAKNIQYF. The CDR3 coding sequence is TGTGCCAGCAGCTTAGGGGCTCTAGCCAAAAACATTCAGTACTTC. The rearrangement joins TRBV11-3 to TRBJ2-4; D unclear. Germline V lookup: CDR1 SGHNT, CDR2 YENEEA. The CDR3 covers 15 residues. V lost 1 base, J lost 0 bases, and 7 bases lay in between.

J is TRBJ1-6 and V is TRBV11-2, with a weak D call TRBD1 (6 bases). This CDR3 is built from 15 residues. The V gene's germline CDR1 is SGHAT and CDR2 FQNNGV. V shed 0 bases and J shed 7 bases, with 10 bases lying between them. The CDR3 protein is CASSLEPGVNSPLHF. DNA of the CDR3: TGTGCCAGCAGCTTAGAGCCAGGGGTAAATTCACCCCTCCACTTT.

J is TRBJ2-7 and V is TRBV6-5; the D gene is possibly TRBD2 (7 bases). V was clipped by 0 bases and J by 5 bases, with 11 bases between them. This CDR3 is 14 amino acids long. From germline, CDR1 is MNHEY and CDR2 SVGAGI. The CDR3 is CASSYSLGGDEQYF. The CDR3 region has the DNA TGTGCCAGCAGTTACTCGTTAGGGGGGGACGAGCAGTACTTC.

The rearrangement uses TRBV9 and TRBJ1-6; perhaps TRBD1 as D (5 bases). From germline, CDR1 is SGDLS and CDR2 YYNGEE. This CDR3 is built from 16 residues. V was pared by 4 bases and J by 6 bases, with 17 bases between. Here the CDR3 DNA reads TGTGCCAGCAGCCCCCAAGCCGGGGACCCTAATTCACCCCTCCACTTT. Protein sequence: CASSPQAGDPNSPLHF.

The chain recombines TRBV19 with TRBJ2-1, with 7 bases identical to TRBD1. Germline V gene data show CDR1 as LNHDA and CDR2 as SQIVND (reference sequence). The J segment lost 8 bases and the V segment lost 5 bases, leaving 6 bases of the junction unmatched. The CDR3 is 13 residues long. The CDR3 region has the DNA TGTGCCAGTAGTCTTCAAGGGGGCTATGAGCAGTTCTTC. Amino acids: CASSLQGGYEQFF.

The V call is TRBV19, the J call TRBJ1-1; D is perhaps TRBD1 (5 bases). This CDR3 region has 12 residues. The V end was cut by 9 bases, the J end by 1 base, with 9 bases between. Per the germline V gene, CDR1 is LNHDA and CDR2 is SQIVND (reference sequence). This CDR3 reads CASDDRNTEAFF. CDR3 sequence (DNA): TGTGCCAGCGACGACAGGAACACTGAAGCTTTCTTT.

This chain connects TRBV18 to TRBJ2-7; the D gene could be TRBD1 or TRBD2 (5 bases each). This CDR3 contains 13 residues. Germline V gene data show CDR1 as KGHSH and CDR2 as LQKENI. Trimming pared 2 bases from V and 7 bases from J, leaving 12 bases between. The CDR3 sequence is CASSPGTNREQYF. In DNA form, the CDR3 reads TGTGCCAGCTCACCAGGGACGAACAGGGAGCAGTACTTC. Drawing the rest from reference TRBV18 and TRBJ2-7, the complete variable domain is NAGVMQNPRHLVRRRGQEARLRCSPMKGHSHVYWYRQLPEEGLKFMVYLQKENIIDESGMPKERFSAEFPKEGPSILRIQQVVRGDSAAYFCASSPGTNREQYFGPGTRLTVT.

This chain links TRBV9 with TRBJ1-3; TRBD1 matches at 8 bases. Germline CDR1 is SGDLS and CDR2 is YYNGEE. V shed 3 bases, J shed 8 bases, and the junction held 7 bases outside the gene matches. This CDR3 contains 14 residues. The CDR3 bases are TGTGCCAGCAGCGCCGACAGGGGTAGACACACCATATATTTT. Translated: CASSADRGRHTIYF. Looking up the rest from reference TRBV9 and TRBJ1-3 gives the full variable domain: DSGVTQTPKHLITATGQRVTLRCSPRSGDLSVYWYQQSLDQGLQFLIQYYNGEERAKGNILERFSAQQFPDLHSELNLSSLELGDSALYFCASSADRGRHTIYFGEGSWLTVV.

This clone turned up a few times. The chain couples TRBV18 to TRBJ1-1; TRBD1 matches 7 bases. V was clipped by 4 bases and J by 6 bases; unmatched bases: 8. The CDR3 covers 14 residues. Per germline, CDR1 KGHSH and CDR2 LQKENI. The CDR3 bases are TGTGCCAGCTCACTCACACAGGGGCTCGCTGAAGCTTTCTTT. Translating gives CASSLTQGLAEAFF.

This chain joins TRBV25-1 and TRBJ2-7, with unresolved D. CDR3 size: 15 residues. Trimming removed 3 bases from V and 2 bases from J, with 14 bases in between. Per the germline V gene, CDR1 is MGHDK and CDR2 is SYGVNS. The CDR3 region has the DNA TGTGCCAGCAGTGATCTTACCTCCGGAACCTACGAGCAGTACTTC. Translating it yields CASSDLTSGTYEQYF.

CDR3 protein: CASSQELPLGETQYF. The CDR3 DNA sequence: TGCGCCAGCAGCCAAGAACTCCCCCTCGGGGAGACCCAGTACTTC. The chain carries TRBV4-1 and TRBJ2-5; D is unresolved. The V end was cut by 0 bases, the J end by 5 bases, with 13 bases between. There are 15 residues in the CDR3. CDR1 and CDR2 from the germline V gene are MGHRA and YSYEKL.

This chain uses TRBV5-6 with TRBJ2-7, with D possibly being TRBD1 or TRBD2 (5 bases each). Germline V gene sequence: CDR1 SGHDT, CDR2 YYEEEE. This CDR3 comprises 13 residues. Trimming took off 7 bases at V and 4 bases at J, with 15 bases between the two ends. The CDR3 spells CASGDGDEYEQYF. CDR3 sequence (DNA): TGTGCCAGCGGGGACGGCGATGAATACGAGCAGTACTTC. Combining the CDR3 with reference TRBV5-6 and TRBJ2-7 gives the whole variable domain DAGVTQSPTHLIKTRGQQVTLRCSPKSGHDTVSWYQQALGQGPQFIFQYYEEEERQRGNFPDRFSGHQFPNYSSELNVNALLLGDSALYLCASGDGDEYEQYFGPGTRLTVT.

In this sample, this clone turned up a few times. The chain employs TRBV6-5 and TRBJ1-2; 7 nucleotides line up with TRBD1. J was trimmed by 8 bases and V by 6 bases; bases with no gene match: 6. The CDR3 contains 12 residues. The germline V gene has CDR1 MNHEY and CDR2 SVGAGI. The DNA for the CDR3 is TGTGCCAGCAGAGTTGACAGGGACGGCTACACCTTC. Residues: CASRVDRDGYTF.

This sequence joins TRBV18 and TRBJ1-1; D may be TRBD1 (6 bases). Trimming shortened V by 5 bases and J by 11 bases, and 27 bases separated the two germline ends. The CDR3 has 16 amino acids. Germline loops: CDR1 KGHSH, CDR2 LQKENI. CDR3 in DNA: TGTGCCAGCTCAACCCCGGGAATACAGGGAAGGAGTAACGCTTTCTTT. Translation gives CASSTPGIQGRSNAFF.

The chain couples TRBV11-1 to TRBJ1-2; TRBD1 might be the D (5 bases). Trimming took 5 bases from V and 6 from J, leaving 25 bases between them. Looked up from germline, CDR1 is SGHAT and CDR2 is FQDESV (reference sequence). The length of the CDR3 is 17 residues. CDR3 nucleotide sequence: TGTGCCAGCAGCCGAAGACTCGACAGCCCGCCTGAAAATGGCTACACCTTC. The encoded protein is CASSRRLDSPPENGYTF.

J is TRBJ1-5 and V is TRBV19; D ambiguous. Trimming took 6 bases from V and 2 from J, leaving 11 bases between them. The CDR3 has 14 residues. Looked up from germline, CDR1 is LNHDA and CDR2 is SQIVND (reference sequence). The chain's CDR3 is CASSPDGGNQPQHF. DNA for the CDR3: TGTGCCAGTAGCCCAGACGGTGGCAATCAGCCCCAGCATTTT.

The chain recombines TRBV28 with TRBJ2-7; D is perhaps TRBD2 (5 bases). There are 14 residues in the CDR3. Germline V gives CDR1 MDHEN, CDR2 SYDVKM. The V end was cut by 6 bases, the J end by 5 bases, with 17 bases between. In DNA, the CDR3 is TGTGCCAGCAGACGGAGGTCGAGTTGGGACGAGCAGTACTTC. The encoded protein is CASRRRSSWDEQYF.